This T cell receptor beta chain was identified during a study of radiation and T cells in renal cell carcinoma. CDR3 length: 12 residues. Germline CDR1 and CDR2: SNHLY and FYNNEI. The V and J ends lost 7 bases and 8 bases respectively, with 13 bases between them. The data were produced by immunoSEQ multiplex PCR, yet TCRdb's version contains in-frame clones alone and is incomplete. The data show 100,000 to 150,000 clones, with approximately 90% seen just once and around 6% held by the top ten. General observations from the study: Top tumor clonotypes rose in blood 2 weeks post-radiation, then contracted.

Comment on this clone: Its antigen remains unidentified.

Time point of the sample: blood 2 weeks post-SBRT. Treatment meaning: 15 Gy SBRT to primary tumor, nephrectomy 4 weeks later. The specimen was blood, collected from a patient whose treatment included radiotherapy and nephrectomy. The rearrangement joins TRBV2 to TRBJ2-3; D is perhaps TRBD2 (7 bases). The receptor was isolated from a woman in her sixties or seventies with renal cell carcinoma. The CDR3 sequence: CASTTGGTTQYF. The CDR3 DNA reads as TGTGCCAGCACGACGGGGGGCACTACGCAGTATTTT.